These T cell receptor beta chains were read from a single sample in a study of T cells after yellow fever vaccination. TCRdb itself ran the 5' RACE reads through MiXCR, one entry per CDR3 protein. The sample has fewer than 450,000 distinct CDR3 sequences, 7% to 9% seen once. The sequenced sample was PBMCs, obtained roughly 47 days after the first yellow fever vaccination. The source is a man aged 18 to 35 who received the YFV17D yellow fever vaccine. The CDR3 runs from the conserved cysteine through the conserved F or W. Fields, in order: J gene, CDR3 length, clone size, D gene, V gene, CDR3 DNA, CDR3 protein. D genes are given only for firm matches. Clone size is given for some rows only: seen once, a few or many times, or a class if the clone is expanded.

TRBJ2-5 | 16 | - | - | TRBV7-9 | TGTGCCAGCAGCTTAGTCTTCGACACGGGGCAAGAGACCCAGTACTTC | CASSLVFDTGQETQYF
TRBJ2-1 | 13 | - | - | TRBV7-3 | TGTGCCAGCAGCTTAGTGGCAGGGGAAGAGCAGTTCTTC | CASSLVAGEEQFF
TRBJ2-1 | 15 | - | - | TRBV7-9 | TGTGCCAGCAGCTTCGGGGGACCGAACCTCAATGAGCAGTTCTTC | CASSFGGPNLNEQFF
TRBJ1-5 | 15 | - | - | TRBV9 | TGTGCCAGCAGCGCTCCTGGTCTCAGCAATCAGCCCCAGCATTTT | CASSAPGLSNQPQHF
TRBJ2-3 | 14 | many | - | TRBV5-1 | TGCGCCAGCAGCTTGGAAGGGGCAGGCGATACGCAGTATTTT | CASSLEGAGDTQYF
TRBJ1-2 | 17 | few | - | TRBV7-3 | TGTGCCAGCAGCGTCAAACGGGGCCTTAAGCCGGGGGATGGCTACACCTTC | CASSVKRGLKPGDGYTF
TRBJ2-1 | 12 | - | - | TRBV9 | TGTGCCAGCAGCGAGGGCCCTCATGAGCAGTTCTTC | CASSEGPHEQFF
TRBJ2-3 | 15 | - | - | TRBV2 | TGTGCCAGCAGTCGGCGGGGGCATAGCACAGATACGCAGTATTTT | CASSRRGHSTDTQYF
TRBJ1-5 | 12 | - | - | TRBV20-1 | TGCAGTGCAGGGGACGGCAATCAGCCCCAGCATTTT | CSAGDGNQPQHF
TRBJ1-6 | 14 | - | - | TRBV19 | TGTGCCAGTAGTATAGATTCAGGGGTTTCACCCCTCCACTTT | CASSIDSGVSPLHF
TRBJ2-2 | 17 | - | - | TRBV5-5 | TGTGCCAGCAGCTTGGGGTCCTCGGGGGACAACACCGGGGAGCTGTTTTTT | CASSLGSSGDNTGELFF
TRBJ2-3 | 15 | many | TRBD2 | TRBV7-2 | TGTGCCAGCAGCTCTAGCGGGTCTAGCACAGATACGCAGTATTTT | CASSSSGSSTDTQYF
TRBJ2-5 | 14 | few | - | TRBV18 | TGTGCCAGCTCCGCGGGACACAGGGAAGAGACCCAGTACTTC | CASSAGHREETQYF
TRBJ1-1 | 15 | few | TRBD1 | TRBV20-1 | TGCAGTGCTGAGACCCGGGACAGGCTGAACACTGAAGCTTTCTTT | CSAETRDRLNTEAFF
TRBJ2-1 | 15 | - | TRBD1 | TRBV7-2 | TGTGCCAGCAGCCCCACCGGGACAGCCTACAATGAGCAGTTCTTC | CASSPTGTAYNEQFF
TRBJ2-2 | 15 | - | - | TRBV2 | TGTGCCAGCAGCTACACTCCAGGGAACACCGGGGAGCTGTTTTTT | CASSYTPGNTGELFF
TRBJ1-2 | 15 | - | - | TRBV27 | TGTGCCAGCAGTTTGTCACGGAGAGCTAACTATGGCTACACCTTC | CASSLSRRANYGYTF
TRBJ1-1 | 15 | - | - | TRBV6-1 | TGTGCCAGCAGTCGTCATGAGGGGTCCAACACTGAAGCTTTCTTT | CASSRHEGSNTEAFF
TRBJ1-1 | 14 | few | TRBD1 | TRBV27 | TGTGCCAGCAGTTTATCCACAGGGGCTCCTGAAGCTTTCTTT | CASSLSTGAPEAFF
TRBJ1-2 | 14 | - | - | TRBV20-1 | TGCAGTGCTACCCGGAGTCTGGCTAACTATGGCTACACCTTC | CSATRSLANYGYTF
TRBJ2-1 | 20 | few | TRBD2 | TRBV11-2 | TGTGCCAGCACTATTGACCCGCCGGGGCCTAGCGGGGGGGAGTACAATGAGCAGTTCTTC | CASTIDPPGPSGGEYNEQFF
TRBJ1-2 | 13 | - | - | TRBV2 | TGTGCCAGCAGCCCTGGATGGAACTATGGCTACACCTTC | CASSPGWNYGYTF
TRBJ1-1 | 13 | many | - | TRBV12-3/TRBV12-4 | TGTGCCAGCAGTTTAGGGGAGAGCACTGAAGCTTTCTTT | CASSLGESTEAFF
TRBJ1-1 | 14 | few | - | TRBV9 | TGTGCCAGCAGCGTAGAAGGGGAGAACACTGAAGCTTTCTTT | CASSVEGENTEAFF
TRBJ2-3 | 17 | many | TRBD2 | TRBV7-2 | TGTGCCAGCAGCTTAGGCATAAGCGGGGGGGCCGTAGATACGCAGTATTTT | CASSLGISGGAVDTQYF
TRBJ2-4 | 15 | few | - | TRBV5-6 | TGTGCCAGCAGCTTGTGGCCTAGGGTCAAAAACATTCAGTACTTC | CASSLWPRVKNIQYF
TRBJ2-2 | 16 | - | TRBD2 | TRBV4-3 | TGCGCCAGCAGCCAAGGACTAGCGGGGGGGCTATTGGAGCTGTTTTTT | CASSQGLAGGLLELFF
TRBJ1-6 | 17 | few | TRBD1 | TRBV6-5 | TGTGCCAGCAGTTACTCCCAGGACAGGGGGTATAATTCACCCCTCCACTTT | CASSYSQDRGYNSPLHF
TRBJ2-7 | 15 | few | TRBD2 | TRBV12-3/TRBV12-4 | TGTGCCAGCAGCCCCGGGGGGACTAGGAGGCTCGAGCAGTACTTC | CASSPGGTRRLEQYF
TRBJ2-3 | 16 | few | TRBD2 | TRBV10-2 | TGCGCCAGCAGTCGGGAGGTTGCGGGGGGGCCAGATACGCAGTATTTT | CASSREVAGGPDTQYF
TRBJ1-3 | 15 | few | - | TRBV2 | TGTGCCAGCAGTGAAGGGGGTTACTCTGGAAACACCATATATTTT | CASSEGGYSGNTIYF
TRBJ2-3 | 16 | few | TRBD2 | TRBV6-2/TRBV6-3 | TGTGCCAGCAGTCGGACTAGCGGGGACCTCGGGGATACGCAGTATTTT | CASSRTSGDLGDTQYF
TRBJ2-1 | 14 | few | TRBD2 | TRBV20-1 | TGCAGTGCGGAGCGGGGGCCCTCCTACAATGAGCAGTTCTTC | CSAERGPSYNEQFF
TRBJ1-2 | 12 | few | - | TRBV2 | TGTGCCAGCATTCGGGCTAACTATGGCTACACCTTC | CASIRANYGYTF
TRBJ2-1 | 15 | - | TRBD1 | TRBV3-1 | TGTGCCAGCCAAACAGGGGATGGTAACTACAATGAGCAGTTCTTC | CASQTGDGNYNEQFF
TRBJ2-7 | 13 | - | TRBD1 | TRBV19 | TGTGCCAGTTCCCGGACAGGGTTCCACGAGCAGTACTTC | CASSRTGFHEQYF
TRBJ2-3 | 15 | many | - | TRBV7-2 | TGTGCCAGCTCAGGACTAACGATGAGCACAGATACGCAGTATTTT | CASSGLTMSTDTQYF
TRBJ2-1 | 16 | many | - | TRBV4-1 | TGCGCCAGCACCCAAGGGGGGACGGGGCGGTACAATGAGCAGTTCTTC | CASTQGGTGRYNEQFF
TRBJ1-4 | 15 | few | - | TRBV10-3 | TGTGCCATCAGTGAGAGGGCAGGGGAACGGGGAAAACTGTTTTTT | CAISERAGERGKLFF
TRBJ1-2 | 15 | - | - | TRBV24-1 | TGTGCCACCAGTGATCCCGTCCGCCAGGGCCATGGCTACACCTTC | CATSDPVRQGHGYTF
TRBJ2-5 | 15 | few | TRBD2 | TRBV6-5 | TGTGCCAGCAGTTACTCGATGCGGGGGGGTGAGACCCAGTACTTC | CASSYSMRGGETQYF
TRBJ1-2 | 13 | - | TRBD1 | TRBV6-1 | TGTGCCACCTTTTACAGGGACAGCTATGGCTACACCTTC | CATFYRDSYGYTF
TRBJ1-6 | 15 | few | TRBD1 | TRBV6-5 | TGTGCCAGCAGTACTCGCGCAGGGGGTAATTCACCCCTCCACTTT | CASSTRAGGNSPLHF
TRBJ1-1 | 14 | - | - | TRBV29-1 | TGCAGCGTTGACCCAACAGAAGGTAATACTGAAGCTTTCTTT | CSVDPTEGNTEAFF
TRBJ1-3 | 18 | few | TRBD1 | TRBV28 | TGTGCCAGCAGTTTACCCGACAGGGAATGGTACTCTGGAAACACCATATATTTT | CASSLPDREWYSGNTIYF
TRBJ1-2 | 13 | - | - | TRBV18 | TGTGCCAGCTCAGATGGGAGGGGATATGGCTACACCTTC | CASSDGRGYGYTF
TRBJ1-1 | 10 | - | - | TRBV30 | TGTGCCTGGCGGAACACTGAAGCTTTCTTT | CAWRNTEAFF
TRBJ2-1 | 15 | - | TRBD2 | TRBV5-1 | TGCGCCAGCAGATATAGCGGGGGGCCTGGGGATGAGCAGTTCTTC | CASRYSGGPGDEQFF
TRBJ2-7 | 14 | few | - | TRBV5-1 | TGCGCCAGCAGCTTGTATCCAGGTAACTACGAGCAGTACTTC | CASSLYPGNYEQYF
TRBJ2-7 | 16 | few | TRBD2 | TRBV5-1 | TGCGCCAGCAGCTTGGAGGCGCCTAGCGGGACCTACGAGCAGTACTTC | CASSLEAPSGTYEQYF
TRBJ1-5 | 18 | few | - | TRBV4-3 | TGCGCCAGCAGCCAAGATGTACAGGCCCTTGGGAGCAATCAGCCCCAGCATTTT | CASSQDVQALGSNQPQHF
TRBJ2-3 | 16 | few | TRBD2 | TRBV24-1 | TGTGCCACCAGTGAATCGGGGCGGGGGGAATCATGGGCGCAGTATTTT | CATSESGRGESWAQYF
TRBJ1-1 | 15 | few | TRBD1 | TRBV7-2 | TGTGCCAGCAGCTTCTCAGGGGGTTGGGACACTGAAGCTTTCTTT | CASSFSGGWDTEAFF